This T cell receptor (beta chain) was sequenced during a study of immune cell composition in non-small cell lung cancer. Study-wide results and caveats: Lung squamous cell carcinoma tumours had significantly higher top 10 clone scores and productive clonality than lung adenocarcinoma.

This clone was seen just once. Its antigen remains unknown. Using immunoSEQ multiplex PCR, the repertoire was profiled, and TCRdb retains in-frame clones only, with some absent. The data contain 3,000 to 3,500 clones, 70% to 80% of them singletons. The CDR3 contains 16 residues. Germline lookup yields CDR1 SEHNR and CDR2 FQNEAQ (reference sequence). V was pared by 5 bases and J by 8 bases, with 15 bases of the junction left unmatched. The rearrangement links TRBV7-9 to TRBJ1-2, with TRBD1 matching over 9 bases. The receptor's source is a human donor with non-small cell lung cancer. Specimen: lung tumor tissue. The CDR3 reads CASSPRDREPIRGYTF. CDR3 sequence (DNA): TGTGCCAGCAGCCCCCGGGACAGGGAGCCGATACGGGGCTACACCTTC.